This TCR beta chain was profiled in a study of Graves' ophthalmopathy and Graves' hyperthyroidism. Broader study findings: Most expanded clonotypes from thyroid (those above 0.001 frequency) were also found in blood.

Amplified TCR beta CDR3 regions were obtained using RNA transcripts as template. Second-round multiplex PCR came after first-round RT-PCR with HTBI primers. TCRdb re-derived calls from the multiplex PCR reads in MiXCR, one entry per CDR3 protein. The table records roughly 700,000 distinct CDR3 sequences, 40% of them present only once. The CDR3 loop spans 15 amino acids. CDR1 and CDR2 (germline): DFQATT, SNEGSKA (reference sequence). With 6 bases clipped from V and 7 bases from J, the junction kept 16 bases outside the gene matches. This clonotype was seen a few times. Its antigen is as yet unknown. Donors with ophthalmopathy: moderate-to-severe activity, CAS ≥3, NOSPECS ≥4, duration under 3 months. No donor had other autoimmune disease, uncontrolled infection, pregnancy or lactation.

The clonotype comes from an adult man with Graves' ophthalmopathy. Sequencing was done on a sample of peripheral blood. The chain joins TRBV20-1 to TRBJ1-2; 8 bases map to TRBD1. CDR3 loop: CSAPGGARPKGGYTF. The CDR3 DNA reads as TGCAGTGCCCCAGGGGGCGCGAGACCGAAGGGTGGCTACACCTTC.